This entry lists 10 T cell receptor beta chains sequenced from one sample in a study of blood T cell repertoires in COVID-19. Data came from immunoSEQ multiplex PCR; TCRdb stores just in-frame clones and leaves some out. The table lists about 120,000 clones, 80% to 90% of them singletons. The sequenced material came from peripheral blood. The receptors here all came from a human donor in a cohort sampled during active COVID-19.

This rearrangement joins TRBV5-6 to TRBJ1-1, with D perhaps matching TRBD1 (6 bases). Trimming shortened V by 4 bases and J by 4 bases, and 20 bases separated the two germline ends. The CDR3 is 16 residues long. CDR1 is SGHDT, CDR2 YYEEEE, per germline. The CDR3 loop reads CASSPLGGADGTEAFF. The CDR3, as DNA: TGTGCCAGCAGCCCTCTTGGGGGCGCGGATGGCACTGAAGCTTTCTTT.

This chain connects TRBV6-1 to TRBJ1-5; unclear D gene. Germline V lookup: CDR1 MNHNS, CDR2 SASEGT. V lost 3 bases and J 5 bases, leaving 5 bases between the germline ends. The CDR3 contains 12 residues. The CDR3 here is CASSEADQPQHF. The CDR3 DNA reads TGTGCCAGCAGTGAGGCCGATCAGCCCCAGCATTTT.

This clone has only a few counts. The chain links TRBV18 to TRBJ2-5; unclear D gene. V shed 2 bases and J shed 5 bases, with 12 bases lying between them. The germline gives CDR1 KGHSH, CDR2 LQKENI. The CDR3 runs 14 residues. The CDR3 reads CASSPSANPETQYF. As DNA, the CDR3 is TGTGCCAGCTCACCAAGCGCCAATCCGGAGACCCAGTACTTC.

This rearrangement joins TRBV6-6 to TRBJ2-2; D perhaps matches TRBD1 (6 bases). The CDR3 spans 16 residues. Germline loops: CDR1 MNHNY, CDR2 SVGAGI (reference sequence). Trimming removed 2 bases at V and 8 bases at J, with 18 bases between. CDR3 DNA sequence: TGTGCCAGCAGTTACGTCACCCCCCCACAGGGTGGGGAGCTGTTTTTT. It translates to CASSYVTPPQGGELFF.

The gene calls are TRBV24-1 and TRBJ2-1; TRBD1 aligns across 7 bases. V shed 5 bases, J shed 6 bases, and the junction held 9 bases outside the gene matches. The length of the CDR3 is 15 residues. The germline V gene encodes CDR1 KGHDR and CDR2 SFDVKD. CDR3 DNA sequence: TGTGCCACCAGTGCCTTTCGACAGGGACCCAATGAGCAGTTCTTC. This encodes CATSAFRQGPNEQFF.

V is TRBV9 and J is TRBJ1-2; D not resolved. V was clipped by 4 bases and J by 2 bases, with 15 bases between them. This CDR3 contains 15 residues. From germline, CDR1 is SGDLS and CDR2 YYNGEE. CDR3 sequence reads: CASSTRNGQNYGYTF. CDR3 DNA sequence: TGTGCCAGCAGCACTAGGAATGGGCAGAACTATGGCTACACCTTC.

In this sample, this clone turned up once. The CDR3 reads CASSYGGVTEAFF. DNA for the CDR3: TGTGCCAGCAGTTATGGGGGCGTCACTGAAGCTTTCTTT. The rearrangement links TRBV27 to TRBJ1-1; D possibly corresponds to TRBD1 (6 bases). From germline, CDR1 is MNHEY and CDR2 SMNVEV (reference sequence). The CDR3 has 13 residues. V lost 4 bases and J lost 4, with 10 bases in between.

J is TRBJ1-1 and V is TRBV5-6, with D tentatively TRBD1 (6 bases). The V and J ends lost 4 bases and 7 bases respectively, with 17 bases between them. Germline loops: CDR1 SGHDT, CDR2 YYEEEE. The CDR3 sequence is 14 residues long. This CDR3 is CASSRRGQNFEAFF. In DNA form, the CDR3 reads TGTGCCAGCAGCCGAAGGGGACAAAACTTTGAAGCTTTCTTT.

This clone was found a few times. The J gene is TRBJ2-7, the V gene TRBV30; D remains unclear. This CDR3 contains 12 residues. V shed 2 bases and J shed 4 bases, with 9 bases lying between them. From germline, CDR1 is GTSNPN and CDR2 SVGIG (reference sequence). CDR3 bases: TGTGCCTGGAGTCCCCGTTTGTACGAGCAGTACTTC. Protein: CAWSPRLYEQYF.

This chain joins TRBV19 and TRBJ1-1; D gene uncertain. Germline CDR1 LNHDA, CDR2 SQIVND (reference sequence). This CDR3 contains 15 residues. Trimming stripped 1 base from V and 5 bases from J, with 14 bases between. The CDR3 nucleotides read TGTGCCAGTAGTATAGTAACGGCGGGGAGAACTGAAGCTTTCTTT. Protein sequence: CASSIVTAGRTEAFF.